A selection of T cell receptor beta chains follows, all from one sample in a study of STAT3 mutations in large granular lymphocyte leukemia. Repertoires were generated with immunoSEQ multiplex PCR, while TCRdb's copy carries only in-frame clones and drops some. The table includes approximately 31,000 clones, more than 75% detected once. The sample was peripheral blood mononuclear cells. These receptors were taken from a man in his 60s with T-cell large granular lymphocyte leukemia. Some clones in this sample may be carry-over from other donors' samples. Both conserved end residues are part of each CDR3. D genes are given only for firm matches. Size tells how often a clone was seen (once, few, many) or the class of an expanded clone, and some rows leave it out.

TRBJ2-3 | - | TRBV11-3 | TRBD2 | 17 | TGTGCCAGCAGCTCGGGACTAGCGGGGACTAGCACAGATACGCAGTATTTT | CASSSGLAGTSTDTQYF
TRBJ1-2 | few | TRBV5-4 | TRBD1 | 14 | TGTGCCAGCAGCAAGGACAGGGCGGGGTATGGCTACACCTTC | CASSKDRAGYGYTF
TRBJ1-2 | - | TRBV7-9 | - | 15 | TGTGCCAGCAGCACATCCGGGCTCCCCGGGAGGGGCTACACCTTC | CASSTSGLPGRGYTF
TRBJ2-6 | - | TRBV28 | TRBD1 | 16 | TGTGCCAGCAGTTTAACCCAGGGGGTTGGGGCCAACGTCCTGACTTTC | CASSLTQGVGANVLTF
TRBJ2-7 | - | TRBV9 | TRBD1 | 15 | TGTGCCAGCAGCGTTGGGACAGGAGAGTCCTACGAGCAGTACTTC | CASSVGTGESYEQYF
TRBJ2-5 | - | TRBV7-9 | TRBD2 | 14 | TGTGCCAGCAGTGAATGGCGGGAGACCGAGACCCAGTACTTC | CASSEWRETETQYF
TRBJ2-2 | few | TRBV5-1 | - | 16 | TGCGCCAGCAGCTTGTCCAGGGCCCCGAACACCGGGGAGCTGTTTTTT | CASSLSRAPNTGELFF
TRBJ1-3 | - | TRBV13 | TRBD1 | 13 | TGTGCCAACTCCCGGGACAGGGGAAACACCATATATTTT | CANSRDRGNTIYF
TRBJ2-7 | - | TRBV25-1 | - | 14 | TGTGCCAGCAGTGAATTAGGCTCCCCTAGGGAGCAGTACTTC | CASSELGSPREQYF
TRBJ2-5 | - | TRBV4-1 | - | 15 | TGCGCCAGCAGCCAAGGGACTATTAAAGGGGTGACCCAGTACTTC | CASSQGTIKGVTQYF
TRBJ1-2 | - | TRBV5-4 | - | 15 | TGTGCCAGCAGCTTGGTGGCAGGCCCTAACTATGGCTACACCTTC | CASSLVAGPNYGYTF
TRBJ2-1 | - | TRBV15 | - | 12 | TGTGCCACCAGCAGAGATGGGAGGGAGCAGTTCTTC | CATSRDGREQFF
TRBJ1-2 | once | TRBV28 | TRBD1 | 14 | TGTGCCAGCAGTGTTGGACAGGGGGCCTATGGCTACACCTTC | CASSVGQGAYGYTF
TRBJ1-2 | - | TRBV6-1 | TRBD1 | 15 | TGTGCCAGCAGTGTTGACAGGGGCCGGGGCTATGGCTACACCTTC | CASSVDRGRGYGYTF
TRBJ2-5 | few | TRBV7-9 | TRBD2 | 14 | TGTGCCAGCAGCCGGATAGCGGGAGCAGAGACCCAGTACTTC | CASSRIAGAETQYF
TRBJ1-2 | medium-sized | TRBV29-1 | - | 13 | TGCAGCGTTGAAGGTCCGGGGGCGGCTGGCTACACCTTC | CSVEGPGAAGYTF
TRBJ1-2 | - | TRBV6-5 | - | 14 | TGTGCCAGCAGTTCCCAAGGGGGGTCGGCGGGCTACACCTTC | CASSSQGGSAGYTF
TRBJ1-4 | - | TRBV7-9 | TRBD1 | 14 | TGTGCCAGCAGCACCCGGGACAGATATGAAAAACTGTTTTTT | CASSTRDRYEKLFF
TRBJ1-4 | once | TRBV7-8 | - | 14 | TGTGCCAGCGTCGCGGGGACCACGGTGGGAAAACTGTTTTTT | CASVAGTTVGKLFF
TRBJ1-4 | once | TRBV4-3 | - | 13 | TGCGCCAGCAGCCAACAGGGAAGTGAAAAACTGTTTTTT | CASSQQGSEKLFF
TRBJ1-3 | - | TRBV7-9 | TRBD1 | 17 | TGTGCCAGCAACCCGACCGGGACAGGGCTCTCTGGAAACACCATATATTTT | CASNPTGTGLSGNTIYF